This T cell receptor (beta chain) emerged from a study of blood T cells in healthy people across ages. Primed by a sample-barcoded 5' primer and a J-beta primer mix, a second PCR proceeded for about 6 to 12 cycles. Via MiXCR, TCRdb re-called the 5' RACE reads, giving one row per CDR3 protein. The sample has about 720,000 distinct CDR3 sequences; approximately 25% are singletons. J was trimmed by 5 bases and V by 3 bases; bases with no gene match: 2. CDR3 length: 12 residues. Germline assignment: CDR1 DFQATT and CDR2 SNEGSKA (reference sequence). Study findings and constraints: A strong correlation was found between TCR beta diversity and the percentage of naive T cells.

This clonotype was picked up a small number of times. What it recognizes is unknown. The same data also went into a second study, on T cells of mothers and their children. Per that study: The M1S primer of the second PCR added sample barcodes and 2-4 random nucleotides. Unrelated mother-child pairs always had slightly, but never significantly, lower normalized overlap than related pairs.

This sequence joins TRBV20-1 and TRBJ2-5; 8 positions match TRBD1. The clonotype comes from a boy aged 10-17 years in good health. The sequenced material came from blood. DNA for the CDR3: TGCAGTGCTAGCAGGGGGCTGGAGACCCAGTACTTC. Its protein product is CSASRGLETQYF.